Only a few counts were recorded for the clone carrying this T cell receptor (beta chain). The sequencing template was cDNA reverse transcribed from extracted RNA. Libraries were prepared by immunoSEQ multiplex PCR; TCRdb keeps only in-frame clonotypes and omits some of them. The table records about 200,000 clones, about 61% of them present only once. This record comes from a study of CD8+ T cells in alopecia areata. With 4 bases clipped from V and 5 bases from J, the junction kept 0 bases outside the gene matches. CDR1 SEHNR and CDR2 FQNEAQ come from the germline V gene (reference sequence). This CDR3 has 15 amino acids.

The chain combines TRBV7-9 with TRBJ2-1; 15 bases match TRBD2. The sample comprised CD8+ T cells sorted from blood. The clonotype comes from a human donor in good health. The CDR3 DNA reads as TGTGCCAGCAGCTGGACTAGCGGGGGGGACAATGAGCAGTTCTTC. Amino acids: CASSWTSGGDNEQFF.